This TCR beta chain was found in a study of CD8+ T cells in alopecia areata. Background on the study: Treatment of the treated patients consisted of oral tofacitinib, 5 to 10 mg twice daily. Percentage of affected scalp area was the basis on which treated patients' severity was scored.

The count of this clone is one. Its antigen is not known. Study-wide results and caveats: A great number of expanded lesional clones endured in scalp and blood during tofacitinib.

Treatment noted: oral pan-JAK inhibitor, 5-10 mg twice daily. V dropped 8 bases and J dropped 1 base, with 5 bases sitting between them. This CDR3 comprises 11 residues. Germline V CDR1 and CDR2: WSHSY, SAAADI. Reverse transcription of extracted RNA yielded cDNA, which provided the sequencing template. Only in-frame clones appear in the TCRdb table, and some are missing; sequencing was by immunoSEQ multiplex PCR. Among around 200,000 clones listed, around half were seen once. This chain joins TRBV10-2 and TRBJ1-1; D remains unclear. Sample: CD8+ T cells sorted from blood, taken at week 24, from a patient treated with tofacitinib. The sequence derives from a human donor with alopecia areata. The CDR3 protein is CASEGNTEAFF. DNA of the CDR3: TGCGCCAGCGAGGGGAACACTGAAGCTTTCTTT.